Each of the 22 T cell receptor beta chains below was sequenced from the same sample in a study of blood T cell repertoires in COVID-19. Clones were read by immunoSEQ multiplex PCR, and TCRdb kept only the in-frame ones, dropping some. Of 110,000 to 150,000 clones in the sample, more than 80% were seen once. Sequenced input: peripheral blood. Source of these receptors: an elderly woman with acute or convalescent COVID-19.

This rearrangement joins TRBV7-2 to TRBJ2-7, with TRBD2 identical over 12 bases. Germline CDR1 SGHTA, CDR2 FQGNSA. J was trimmed by 7 bases and V by 5 bases; bases with no gene match: 12. There are 16 residues in the CDR3. The CDR3 DNA is TGTGCCAGCAGCCCGGGACTAGCGGGCCCCTTGGAGGAGCAGTACTTC. It codes for CASSPGLAGPLEEQYF.

This chain joins TRBV4-1 and TRBJ1-1; perhaps TRBD1 as D (5 bases). Germline CDR1 is MGHRA and CDR2 is YSYEKL. The ends were cut back, 6 bases at V and 1 base at J, with 9 bases in the middle. This CDR3 region has 13 residues. CDR3 residues: CASRDTTNTEAFF. The CDR3 DNA follows: TGCGCCAGCAGGGACACAACGAACACTGAAGCTTTCTTT.

In DNA, the CDR3 is TGCGCCAGCGGACCGGGACAGCTTTCCTACAATGAGCAGTTCTTC. Its translation is CASGPGQLSYNEQFF. The rearrangement links TRBV4-1 to TRBJ2-1; 7 bases fit TRBD1. CDR1 is MGHRA and CDR2 is YSYEKL in the germline V gene. There are 15 residues in the CDR3. J lost 1 base, V lost 8 bases, and 8 bases had no gene match.

The genes are TRBV5-4 and TRBJ1-2; D is unclear. The CDR3 is made up of 13 amino acids. Germline V CDR1 and CDR2: SGHNT, YYREEE (reference sequence). Trimming took off 0 bases at V and 4 bases at J, with 7 bases between the two ends. The CDR3 is CASSLDSLYGYTF. CDR3 coding DNA: TGTGCCAGCAGCTTGGACAGTCTCTATGGCTACACCTTC.

The V gene is TRBV4-1, the J gene TRBJ1-1; a weak D match, TRBD1 (6 bases). This CDR3 region has 16 residues. V was clipped by 0 bases and J by 9 bases, with 20 bases between them. Germline loops: CDR1 MGHRA, CDR2 YSYEKL. The CDR3 region has the DNA TGCGCCAGCAGCCAAGACCCGGGACAAATATCAAGGAAAGCTTTCTTT. Its protein product is CASSQDPGQISRKAFF.

The V gene is TRBV28, the J gene TRBJ2-3, with 8 bases matching TRBD1. Germline CDR1 and CDR2: MDHEN and SYDVKM. The CDR3 has 13 residues. Unmatched junction bases numbered 9, after V lost 6 bases and J lost 10 bases. The CDR3 nucleotides read TGTGCCAGCAGCTTCAATGACAGGGGAGCGCAGTATTTT. Protein product: CASSFNDRGAQYF.

The chain is built from TRBV6-5 and TRBJ1-2, with 8 bases fitting TRBD1. The CDR3 has 14 amino acids. Germline values: CDR1 MNHEY, CDR2 SVGAGI. V dropped 7 bases and J dropped 5; count of bases not matched to a gene: 9. The CDR3: CASNRLQGGYGYTF. Written as DNA, the CDR3 is TGTGCCAGCAACCGCCTACAGGGGGGGTATGGCTACACCTTC.

V is TRBV3-1 (or the pseudogene TRBV3-2) and J is TRBJ1-2; D possibly corresponds to TRBD1 (6 bases). The CDR3 is made up of 13 amino acids. V lost 3 bases and J lost 6, with 11 bases in between. Germline CDR1 is LGHDT and CDR2 is YNNKEL (reference sequence). CDR3 coding DNA: TGTGCCAGCAGCCACAGGGGTCCCGATGGCTACACCTTC. Translating it yields CASSHRGPDGYTF.

This rearrangement joins TRBV10-2 to TRBJ1-5; 7 bases agree with TRBD1. The CDR3 loop spans 15 amino acids. Germline CDR1 is WSHSY and CDR2 is SAAADI. Trimming took 4 bases from V and 3 from J; bases not matched to a gene: 6. The CDR3 sequence is CASSGRTGDNQPQHF. CDR3 nucleotides: TGCGCCAGCAGTGGGCGGACAGGAGACAATCAGCCCCAGCATTTT.

The chain uses TRBV19 and TRBJ2-7; TRBD1 agrees at 9 bases. J gave up 5 bases and V 4 bases, and 6 bases lay outside the gene matches. Germline loops: CDR1 LNHDA, CDR2 SQIVND (reference sequence). The CDR3 is 14 residues long. This CDR3 is CASSSTGGHNEQYF. The CDR3 DNA follows: TGTGCCAGTAGTAGCACAGGGGGCCACAACGAGCAGTACTTC.

The rearrangement uses TRBV5-1 and TRBJ1-2; weak D call: TRBD1 (6 bases). V gave up 1 base and J gave up 0 bases, with 10 bases separating them. This CDR3 spans 15 amino acids. CDR1 SGHRS and CDR2 YFSETQ come from the germline V gene. The CDR3: CASSLRGAANYGYTF. The CDR3 coding sequence is TGCGCCAGCAGCTTGCGGGGGGCGGCTAACTATGGCTACACCTTC.

The rearrangement joins TRBV5-8 to TRBJ1-6; D ambiguous. Germline CDR1 is SGHTS and CDR2 is YDEGEE. V dropped 6 bases and J dropped 0 bases, with 4 bases sitting between them. CDR3 length equals 13 residues. CDR3 sequence: CASTGSYNSPLHF. CDR3 nucleotides: TGTGCCAGCACCGGCTCCTATAATTCACCCCTCCACTTT.

This chain connects TRBV11-2 to TRBJ1-1; 9 bases map to TRBD1. This CDR3 contains 15 residues. The trim removed 0 bases at V and 7 bases at J, leaving 6 bases unmatched. From germline, CDR1 is SGHAT and CDR2 FQNNGV. CDR3 residues: CASSLEGDREDEAFF. The CDR3 DNA is TGTGCCAGCAGCTTAGAGGGGGACAGGGAGGATGAAGCTTTCTTT.

V is TRBV9 and J is TRBJ2-1; TRBD2 agrees at 8 bases. CDR1 and CDR2 (germline): SGDLS, YYNGEE. The junction had 8 bases not matched to a gene; V was cut back by 3 bases and J by 6 bases. This CDR3 has 15 amino acids. This CDR3 reads CASSAGLARGNEQFF. As DNA, the CDR3 is TGTGCCAGCAGCGCCGGACTAGCTCGCGGCAATGAGCAGTTCTTC. The full variable domain, rest sourced from reference TRBV9 and TRBJ2-1, is DSGVTQTPKHLITATGQRVTLRCSPRSGDLSVYWYQQSLDQGLQFLIQYYNGEERAKGNILERFSAQQFPDLHSELNLSSLELGDSALYFCASSAGLARGNEQFFGPGTRLTVL.

This sequence joins TRBV6-6 and TRBJ2-5; 8 bases align to TRBD2. V lost 6 bases to trimming and J lost 9 bases; unmatched junction nucleotides: 12. Germline CDR1 reads MNHNY; CDR2 reads SVGAGI (reference sequence). This CDR3 is built from 14 residues. DNA for the CDR3: TGTGCCAGCAGATCCCCCGGGGGGGCCCAGGCCCAGTACTTC. Protein sequence: CASRSPGGAQAQYF.

The V gene is TRBV6-6, the J gene TRBJ1-2; no firm D call. Germline V gene lookup returns CDR1 MNHNY and CDR2 SVGAGI (reference sequence). The CDR3 is 14 residues long. V lost 2 bases, J lost 4 bases, and 11 bases lay in between. The CDR3 here is CASSYLLTVYGYTF. In DNA form, the CDR3 reads TGTGCCAGCAGTTACCTTCTTACAGTCTATGGCTACACCTTC.

The V call is TRBV7-2, the J call TRBJ1-1, with D unclear. V was clipped by 1 base and J by 10 bases, with 7 bases between them. The CDR3 has 11 amino acids. From germline, CDR1 is SGHTA and CDR2 FQGNSA. The CDR3 nucleotides read TGTGCCAGCAGCTTAGGGCAGGTAGCTTTCTTT. Amino acid sequence: CASSLGQVAFF.

This clone showed up just a few times. The J gene is TRBJ1-5, the V gene TRBV12-5, with D hard to call. Trimming removed 4 bases at V and 0 bases at J, with 7 bases between. CDR3 length: 14 amino acids. CDR1 and CDR2 (germline): LGHNT, FRNRAP. CDR3 sequence: CASGSSYSNQPQHF. Written as DNA, the CDR3 is TGTGCTAGTGGTTCCTCTTATAGCAATCAGCCCCAGCATTTT. The whole variable domain, filled in from reference TRBV12-5 and TRBJ1-5, reads DARVTQTPRHKVTEMGQEVTMRCQPILGHNTVFWYRQTMMQGLELLAYFRNRAPLDDSGMPKDRFSAEMPDATLATLKIQPSEPRDSAVYFCASGSSYSNQPQHFGDGTRLSIL.

The V gene is TRBV18, the J gene TRBJ2-5, with a tentative D call TRBD2 (6 bases). CDR1 and CDR2 (germline): KGHSH, LQKENI. V was shortened by 2 bases and J by 1 base, with 11 bases between the two germline ends. CDR3 size: 15 residues. The CDR3 DNA reads as TGTGCCAGCTCACCAAATGTGGGGGGCCAAGAGACCCAGTACTTC. Translation gives CASSPNVGGQETQYF. Full variable domain (remainder filled in from reference TRBV18 and TRBJ2-5): NAGVMQNPRHLVRRRGQEARLRCSPMKGHSHVYWYRQLPEEGLKFMVYLQKENIIDESGMPKERFSAEFPKEGPSILRIQQVVRGDSAAYFCASSPNVGGQETQYFGPGTRLLVL.

This chain connects TRBV28 to TRBJ2-7; D may be TRBD1 (6 bases). V shed 5 bases and J shed 3 bases, with 14 bases lying between them. The germline V gene encodes CDR1 MDHEN and CDR2 SYDVKM. This CDR3 has 14 residues. CDR3 DNA: TGTGCCAGCAGTCAGCCGGGACAAAACTACGAGCAGTACTTC. Its translation is CASSQPGQNYEQYF.

The chain is built from TRBV3-1 (or the pseudogene TRBV3-2) and TRBJ2-3; 12 nucleotides agree with TRBD2. Losses at the gene ends were 2 bases for V and 2 bases for J; bases not matched to a gene: 8. Germline CDR1 LGHDT, CDR2 YNNKEL (reference sequence). The CDR3 loop spans 18 amino acids. CDR3 sequence (DNA): TGTGCCAGCAGCCAATACCGGACTAGCGGGGCCATCACAGATACGCAGTATTTT. This sequence encodes CASSQYRTSGAITDTQYF.

The V call is TRBV5-1, the J call TRBJ2-7; 7 nucleotides align to TRBD1. The CDR3 has 15 residues. CDR1 is SGHRS, CDR2 YFSETQ, per germline. The V gene end was trimmed by 0 bases and the J gene end by 2 bases; junction bases not matched to a gene: 5. The CDR3: CASSLAGTETYEQYF. The CDR3 bases are TGCGCCAGCAGCTTGGCCGGGACAGAGACCTACGAGCAGTACTTC. Combining the CDR3 with reference TRBV5-1 and TRBJ2-7 gives the whole variable domain KAGVTQTPRYLIKTRGQQVTLSCSPISGHRSVSWYQQTPGQGLQFLFEYFSETQRNKGNFPGRFSGRQFSNSRSEMNVSTLELGDSALYLCASSLAGTETYEQYFGPGTRLTVT.